This T cell receptor beta chain emerged from a study of cytomegalovirus exposure and HLA in healthy donors. Study in general: There were roughly 120 million unique TCR beta sequences, drawn from about 200 million T cells, in an earlier analysis.

CDR3 length: 16 residues. In germline, CDR1 is MNHNY, CDR2 SVGAGI (reference sequence). The J segment lost 0 bases and the V segment lost 3 bases, leaving 4 bases of the junction unmatched. In the PCR, 60 Vbeta and 13 Jbeta primers were used. Method: immunoSEQ multiplex PCR; TCRdb's copy keeps in-frame clones and lacks some. The sample holds approximately 100,000 clones, roughly 74% seen once. This clone has a handful of counts. Sequencing was performed on PBMCs. This rearrangement joins TRBV6-6 to TRBJ2-2; TRBD2 agrees at 7 bases. This receptor was identified in a woman between 40 and 50 years old in good health and CMV-seronegative. The CDR3 region has the DNA TGTGCCAGCAGTTATGTACTAGCGCCGAACACCGGGGAGCTGTTTTTT. This sequence encodes CASSYVLAPNTGELFF.